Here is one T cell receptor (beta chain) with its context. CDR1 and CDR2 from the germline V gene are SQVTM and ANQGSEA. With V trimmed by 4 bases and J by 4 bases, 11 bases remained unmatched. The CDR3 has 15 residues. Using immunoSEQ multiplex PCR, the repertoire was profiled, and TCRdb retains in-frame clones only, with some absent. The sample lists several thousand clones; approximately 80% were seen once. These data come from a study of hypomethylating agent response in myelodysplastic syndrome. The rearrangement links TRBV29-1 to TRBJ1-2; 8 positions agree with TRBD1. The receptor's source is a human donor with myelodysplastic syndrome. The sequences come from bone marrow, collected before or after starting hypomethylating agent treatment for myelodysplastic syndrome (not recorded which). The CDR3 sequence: CSVAGDRGKAYGYTF. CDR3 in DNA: TGCAGCGTTGCTGGAGACAGGGGAAAGGCCTATGGCTACACCTTC.